This T cell receptor (beta chain) was captured in a study of blood T cells in healthy people across ages. Whole-study results and caveats: Not knowing donor CMV status may have confounded expanded clonotype changes. Donors of long life had a larger count of naive CD4+ cells and greater diversity than aged donors. Strongly correlated with naive T cell percentage was TCR beta diversity.

This clonotype has ten or more counts. As yet, its antigen is unknown. The authors ran a second PCR of roughly 6 to 12 cycles using a sample-barcoded 5' primer and a J-beta primer mix. TCRdb ran MiXCR on the 5' RACE reads and lists one entry per CDR3 protein. The sample includes 550,000 to 650,000 distinct CDR3 sequences, 25% to 30% seen only once; the top ten take 15% to 18%. Germline V gene sequence: CDR1 SGHTA, CDR2 FQGNSA. V lost 4 bases, J lost 6 bases, and 2 bases stayed unmatched. The CDR3 totals 15 residues. The clonotype originates from an elderly woman in good health. V and J are TRBV7-2 and TRBJ2-5; 16 bases agree with TRBD2. Sequencing was performed on blood. CDR3 sequence reads: CASSSGLAGGQTQYF. CDR3 bases: TGTGCCAGCAGCTCGGGACTAGCGGGGGGGCAGACCCAGTACTTC.